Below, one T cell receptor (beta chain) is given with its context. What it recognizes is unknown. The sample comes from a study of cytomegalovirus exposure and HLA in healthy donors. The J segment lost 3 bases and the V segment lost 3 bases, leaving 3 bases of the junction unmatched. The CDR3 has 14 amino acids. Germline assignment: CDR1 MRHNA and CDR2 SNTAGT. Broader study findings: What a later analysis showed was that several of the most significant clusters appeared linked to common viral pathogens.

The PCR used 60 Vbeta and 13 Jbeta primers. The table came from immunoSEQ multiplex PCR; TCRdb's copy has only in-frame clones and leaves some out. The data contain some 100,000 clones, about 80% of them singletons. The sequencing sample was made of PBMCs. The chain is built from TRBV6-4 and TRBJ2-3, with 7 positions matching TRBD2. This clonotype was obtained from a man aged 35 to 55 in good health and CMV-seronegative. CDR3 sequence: CASSDGGGTDTQYF. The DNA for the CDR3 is TGTGCCAGCAGTGATGGGGGAGGGACAGATACGCAGTATTTT.